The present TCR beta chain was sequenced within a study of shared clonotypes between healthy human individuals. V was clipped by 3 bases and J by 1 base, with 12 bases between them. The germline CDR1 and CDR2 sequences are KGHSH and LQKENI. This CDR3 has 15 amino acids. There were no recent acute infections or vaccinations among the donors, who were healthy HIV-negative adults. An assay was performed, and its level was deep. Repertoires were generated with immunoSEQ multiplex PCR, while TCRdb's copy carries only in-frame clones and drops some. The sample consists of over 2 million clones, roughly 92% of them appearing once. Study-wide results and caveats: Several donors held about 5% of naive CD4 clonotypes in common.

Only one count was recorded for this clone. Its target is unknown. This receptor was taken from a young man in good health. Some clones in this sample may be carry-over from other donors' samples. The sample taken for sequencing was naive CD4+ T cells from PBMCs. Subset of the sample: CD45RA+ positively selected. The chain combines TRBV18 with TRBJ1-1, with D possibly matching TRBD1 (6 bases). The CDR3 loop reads CASSPRGRANTEAFF. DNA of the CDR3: TGTGCCAGCTCACCGAGGGGGAGGGCGAACACTGAAGCTTTCTTT.